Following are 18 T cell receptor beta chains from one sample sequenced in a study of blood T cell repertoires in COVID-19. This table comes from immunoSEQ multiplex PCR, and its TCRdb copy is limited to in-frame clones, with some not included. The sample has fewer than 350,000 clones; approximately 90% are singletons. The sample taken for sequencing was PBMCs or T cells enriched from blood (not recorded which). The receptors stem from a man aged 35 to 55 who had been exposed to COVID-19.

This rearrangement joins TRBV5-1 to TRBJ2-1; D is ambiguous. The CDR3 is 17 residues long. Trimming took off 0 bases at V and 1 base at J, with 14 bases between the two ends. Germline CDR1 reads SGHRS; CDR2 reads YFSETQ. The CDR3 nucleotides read TGCGCCAGCAGCTTGGCCGTATCGGTGTGGTCCTACAATGAGCAGTTCTTC. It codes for CASSLAVSVWSYNEQFF.

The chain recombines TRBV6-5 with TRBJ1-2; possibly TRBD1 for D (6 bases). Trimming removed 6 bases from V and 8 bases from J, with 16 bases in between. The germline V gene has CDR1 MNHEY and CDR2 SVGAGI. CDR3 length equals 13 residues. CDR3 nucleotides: TGTGCCAGCAGAAGGGCCAGGGGCGAAGGCTACACCTTC. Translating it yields CASRRARGEGYTF.

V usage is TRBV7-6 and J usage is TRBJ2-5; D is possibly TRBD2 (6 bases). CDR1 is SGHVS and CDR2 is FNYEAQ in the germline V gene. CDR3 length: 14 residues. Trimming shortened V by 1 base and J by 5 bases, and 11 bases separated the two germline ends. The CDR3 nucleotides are TGTGCCAGCAGCTTAGAGGCGGGGACGGAGACCCAGTACTTC. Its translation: CASSLEAGTETQYF.

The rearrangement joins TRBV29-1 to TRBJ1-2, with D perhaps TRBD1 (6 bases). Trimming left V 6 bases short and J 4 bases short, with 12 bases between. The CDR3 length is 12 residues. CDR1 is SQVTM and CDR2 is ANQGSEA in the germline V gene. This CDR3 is CSVMGQLYGYTF. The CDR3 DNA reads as TGCAGCGTGATGGGACAACTCTATGGCTACACCTTC.

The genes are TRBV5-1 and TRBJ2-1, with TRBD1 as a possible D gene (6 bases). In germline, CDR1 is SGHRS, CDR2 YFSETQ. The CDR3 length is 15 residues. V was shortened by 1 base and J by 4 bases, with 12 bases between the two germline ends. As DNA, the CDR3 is TGCGCCAGCAGCTTGACCCCACAGGGATACAATGAGCAGTTCTTC. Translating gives CASSLTPQGYNEQFF.

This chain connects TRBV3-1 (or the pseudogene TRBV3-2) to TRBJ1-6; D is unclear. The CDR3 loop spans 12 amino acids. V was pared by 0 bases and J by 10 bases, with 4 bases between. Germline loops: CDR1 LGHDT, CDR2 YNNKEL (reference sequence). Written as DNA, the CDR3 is TGTGCCAGCAGCCAAGAGAGCTCACCCCTCCACTTT. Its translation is CASSQESSPLHF.

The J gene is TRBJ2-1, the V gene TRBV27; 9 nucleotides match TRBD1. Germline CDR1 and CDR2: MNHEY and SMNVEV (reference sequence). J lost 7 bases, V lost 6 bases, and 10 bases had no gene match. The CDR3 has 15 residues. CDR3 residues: CASRTSTGGQNEQFF. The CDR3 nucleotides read TGTGCCAGCAGGACATCCACAGGGGGCCAGAATGAGCAGTTCTTC.

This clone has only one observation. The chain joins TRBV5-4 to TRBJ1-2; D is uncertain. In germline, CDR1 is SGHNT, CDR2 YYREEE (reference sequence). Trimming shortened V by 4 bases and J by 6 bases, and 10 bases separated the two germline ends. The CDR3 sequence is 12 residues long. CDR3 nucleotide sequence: TGTGCCAGCAGCCGCCCTTTAGATGGCTACACCTTC. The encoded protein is CASSRPLDGYTF.

The CDR3 reads CASSFSRTGTEQYF. The CDR3 DNA is TGTGCCAGCAGCTTTTCCAGGACAGGGACCGAGCAGTACTTC. The rearrangement uses TRBV7-2 and TRBJ2-7; 8 bases match TRBD1. The CDR3 is 14 residues long. Germline loops: CDR1 SGHTA, CDR2 FQGNSA. V shed 3 bases, J shed 6 bases, and the junction held 7 bases outside the gene matches. Variable domain in full (rest from reference TRBV7-2 and TRBJ2-7): GAGVSQSPSNKVTEKGKDVELRCDPISGHTALYWYRQSLGQGLEFLIYFQGNSAPDKSGLPSDRFSAERTGGSVSTLTIQRTQQEDSAVYLCASSFSRTGTEQYFGPGTRLTVT.

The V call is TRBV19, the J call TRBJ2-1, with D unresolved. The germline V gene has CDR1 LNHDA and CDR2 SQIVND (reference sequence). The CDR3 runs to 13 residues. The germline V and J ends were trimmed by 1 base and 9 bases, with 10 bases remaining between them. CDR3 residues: CASSIVRSVEQFF. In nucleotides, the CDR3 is TGTGCCAGTAGTATAGTCCGTTCGGTTGAGCAGTTCTTC. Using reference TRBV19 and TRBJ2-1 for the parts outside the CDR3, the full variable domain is DGGITQSPKYLFRKEGQNVTLSCEQNLNHDAMYWYRQDPGQGLRLIYYSQIVNDFQKGDIAEGYSVSREKKESFPLTVTSAQKNPTAFYLCASSIVRSVEQFFGPGTRLTVL.

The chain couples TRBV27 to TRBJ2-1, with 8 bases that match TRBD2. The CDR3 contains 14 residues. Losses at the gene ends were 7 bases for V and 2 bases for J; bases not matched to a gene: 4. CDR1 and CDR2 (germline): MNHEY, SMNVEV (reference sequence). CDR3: CASKVGGAYNEQFF. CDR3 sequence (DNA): TGTGCCAGCAAAGTCGGGGGGGCCTACAATGAGCAGTTCTTC.

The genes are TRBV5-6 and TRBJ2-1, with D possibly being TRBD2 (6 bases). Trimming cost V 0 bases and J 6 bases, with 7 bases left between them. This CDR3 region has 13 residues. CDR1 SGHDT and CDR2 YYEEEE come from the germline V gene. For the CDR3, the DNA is TGTGCCAGCAGCTTGGAACTAGCCAATGAGCAGTTCTTC. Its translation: CASSLELANEQFF.

CDR3 sequence (DNA): TGTGCCACCCGGACTAGTGAGGATGAGCAGTTCTTC. Amino acid sequence: CATRTSEDEQFF. The chain is built from TRBV10-3 and TRBJ2-1, with TRBD2 identical over 7 bases. CDR3 length equals 12 residues. V gave up 10 bases and J gave up 8 bases; unmatched junction bases: 8. Per germline, CDR1 ENHRY and CDR2 SYGVKD.

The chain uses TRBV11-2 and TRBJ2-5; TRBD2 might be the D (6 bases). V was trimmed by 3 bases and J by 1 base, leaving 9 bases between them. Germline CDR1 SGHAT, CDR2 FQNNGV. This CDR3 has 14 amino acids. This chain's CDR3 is CASSLIGGQETQYF. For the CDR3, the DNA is TGTGCCAGCAGCTTGATCGGGGGCCAAGAGACCCAGTACTTC.

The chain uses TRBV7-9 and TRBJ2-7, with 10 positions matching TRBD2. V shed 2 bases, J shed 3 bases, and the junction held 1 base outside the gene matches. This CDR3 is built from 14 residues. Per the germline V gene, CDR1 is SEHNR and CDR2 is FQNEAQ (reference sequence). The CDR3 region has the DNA TGTGCCAGCAGCTTATCTAGCGGGAGCTACGAGCAGTACTTC. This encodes CASSLSSGSYEQYF.

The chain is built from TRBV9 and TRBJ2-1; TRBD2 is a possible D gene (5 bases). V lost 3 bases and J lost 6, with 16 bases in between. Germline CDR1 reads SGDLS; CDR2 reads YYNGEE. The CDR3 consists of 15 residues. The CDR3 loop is CASSARSSLANEQFF. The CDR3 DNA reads TGTGCCAGCAGCGCCCGGTCAAGCCTAGCCAATGAGCAGTTCTTC. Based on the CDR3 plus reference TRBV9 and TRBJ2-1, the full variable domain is DSGVTQTPKHLITATGQRVTLRCSPRSGDLSVYWYQQSLDQGLQFLIQYYNGEERAKGNILERFSAQQFPDLHSELNLSSLELGDSALYFCASSARSSLANEQFFGPGTRLTVL.

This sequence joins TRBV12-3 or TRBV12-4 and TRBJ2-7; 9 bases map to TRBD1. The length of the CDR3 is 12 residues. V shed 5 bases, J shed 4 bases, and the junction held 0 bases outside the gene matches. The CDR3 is CASSGTGYEQYF. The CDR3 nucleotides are TGTGCCAGCAGTGGGACAGGGTACGAGCAGTACTTC.

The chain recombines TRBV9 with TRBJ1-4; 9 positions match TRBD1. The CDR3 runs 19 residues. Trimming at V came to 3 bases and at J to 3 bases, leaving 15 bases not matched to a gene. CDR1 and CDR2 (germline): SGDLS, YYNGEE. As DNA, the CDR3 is TGTGCCAGCAGCGCCATACCCAGGGACAGGGAAGATCCTAATGAAAAACTGTTTTTT. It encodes CASSAIPRDREDPNEKLFF.